These T cell receptor beta chains were read from a single sample in a study of T cell repertoires in cytomegalovirus infection. TCRdb reprocessed the reads with MiXCR, giving one entry per CDR3 protein. Found here are fewer than 300,000 distinct CDR3 sequences, roughly a quarter of them singletons; the top ten hold 14%. Material for sequencing was PBMCs. The origin of the receptors is a human donor in good health (CMV status not recorded). Some clones in this sample may be carry-over from other donors' samples. Each CDR3 is given with its conserved first and last residue. Fields, in order: J gene, V gene, D gene, clone size, CDR3 DNA, CDR3 protein. D genes are given only for firm matches. For some rows the clone size is stated as once, few or many, or as a class when expanded; others skip it.

j_gene: TRBJ1-6; v_gene: TRBV9; d_gene: .; abundance: .; CDR3nt: TGTGCCAGCAGCGACGACTCCTCAGGCAATTCACCCCTCCACTTT; CDR3aa: CASSDDSSGNSPLHF
j_gene: TRBJ2-1; v_gene: TRBV7-2; d_gene: TRBD2; abundance: .; CDR3nt: TGTGCCAGCAGCGCCTTCAGCGGGAGCTCCAATGAGCAGTTCTTC; CDR3aa: CASSAFSGSSNEQFF
j_gene: TRBJ2-1; v_gene: TRBV15; d_gene: TRBD2; abundance: .; CDR3nt: TGTGCCACCAGCGAGGGACTAGCGGGGGACTACAATGAGCAGTTCTTC; CDR3aa: CATSEGLAGDYNEQFF
j_gene: TRBJ2-5; v_gene: TRBV24-1; d_gene: TRBD1; abundance: many; CDR3nt: TGTGCCACCAGTGTTCCGGACAGGGGGCTAGAGACCCAGTACTTC; CDR3aa: CATSVPDRGLETQYF
j_gene: TRBJ2-2; v_gene: TRBV6-2/TRBV6-3; d_gene: .; abundance: .; CDR3nt: TGTGCCAGCAGTTGGACACTGAACACCGGGGAGCTGTTTTTT; CDR3aa: CASSWTLNTGELFF
j_gene: TRBJ2-5; v_gene: TRBV7-8; d_gene: .; abundance: many; CDR3nt: TGTGCCAGCAGCCGGGGAGTCATGGCGGTGCAAGAGACCCAGTACTTC; CDR3aa: CASSRGVMAVQETQYF
j_gene: TRBJ1-1; v_gene: TRBV28; d_gene: .; abundance: .; CDR3nt: TGTGCCAGCAGTACTACTCTCCCCCCCACTGAAGCTTTCTTT; CDR3aa: CASSTTLPPTEAFF
j_gene: TRBJ2-6; v_gene: TRBV27; d_gene: TRBD1; abundance: many; CDR3nt: TGTGCCAGCAGTTTTGGGACAGGGATCTCTGGGGCCAACGTCCTGACTTTC; CDR3aa: CASSFGTGISGANVLTF
j_gene: TRBJ2-1; v_gene: TRBV7-7; d_gene: .; abundance: .; CDR3nt: TGTGCCAGCAGCCGAGTGGACGGCTCCTACAATGAGCAGTTCTTC; CDR3aa: CASSRVDGSYNEQFF
j_gene: TRBJ1-1; v_gene: TRBV28; d_gene: .; abundance: few; CDR3nt: TGTGCCAGCAGTTCCACTCCCGGGACGGGGAACACTGAAGCTTTCTTT; CDR3aa: CASSSTPGTGNTEAFF
j_gene: TRBJ2-7; v_gene: TRBV29-1; d_gene: TRBD2; abundance: few; CDR3nt: TGCAGCGTTGTTGCTAGCGGACCTATGGGTAGGTACGAGCAGTACTTC; CDR3aa: CSVVASGPMGRYEQYF
j_gene: TRBJ1-2; v_gene: TRBV28; d_gene: .; abundance: .; CDR3nt: TGTGCCAGCCAGTCAGGATCTAACTATGGCTACACCTTC; CDR3aa: CASQSGSNYGYTF
j_gene: TRBJ1-5; v_gene: TRBV28; d_gene: .; abundance: .; CDR3nt: TGTGCCACCGGGGCGGGGGGACGTCAGCCCCAGCATTTT; CDR3aa: CATGAGGRQPQHF
j_gene: TRBJ1-1; v_gene: TRBV30; d_gene: TRBD1; abundance: few; CDR3nt: TGTGCCTGGAGTCCCGGGACAGGGCTGGGGGGCACTGAAGCTTTCTTT; CDR3aa: CAWSPGTGLGGTEAFF
j_gene: TRBJ2-1; v_gene: TRBV28; d_gene: .; abundance: few; CDR3nt: TGTGCCAGCAGGGATAGACGGAGCTCCTACAATGAGCAGTTCTTC; CDR3aa: CASRDRRSSYNEQFF
j_gene: TRBJ2-1; v_gene: TRBV11-2; d_gene: .; abundance: many; CDR3nt: TGTGCCAGCAGCTTAACTAGAACCTACAATGAGCAGTTCTTC; CDR3aa: CASSLTRTYNEQFF
j_gene: TRBJ1-6; v_gene: TRBV20-1; d_gene: TRBD1; abundance: .; CDR3nt: TGCAGTGCTAGAGTAACGGGACAGACGGCTAATTCACCCCTCCACTTT; CDR3aa: CSARVTGQTANSPLHF
j_gene: TRBJ2-2; v_gene: TRBV7-3; d_gene: TRBD1; abundance: .; CDR3nt: TGTGCCAGCAGCCCTCAGGGGGCCAACACCGGGGAGCTGTTTTTT; CDR3aa: CASSPQGANTGELFF